This T cell receptor (beta chain) was documented in a study of monozygotic twins with inflammatory bowel disease. There are 14 residues in the CDR3. Germline CDR1 GTSNPN, CDR2 SVGIG (reference sequence). TCRdb re-called the 5' RACE reads and shows each CDR3 protein once, DNA omitted. This sample contains over 110,000 distinct CDR3 sequences. This receptor was taken from a human donor with ulcerative colitis or Crohn's disease, or a healthy co-twin of an affected twin (not recorded which). The chain employs TRBV30 and TRBJ2-7; TCRdb designates TRBD2, a call that cannot be tested without DNA. The sample consisted of blood. The CDR3 loop reads CAWSFAGTNYEQYF.